Following are 26 T cell receptor beta chains from one sample sequenced in a study of T cell repertoires in cytomegalovirus infection. These receptors have no known antigen. TCRdb recomputed calls from the reads with MiXCR, one row per CDR3 protein. Here the sample spans about 740,000 distinct CDR3 sequences, around 32% being singletons. This specimen was cultured PBMCs, taken from culture after CMV antigen stimulation. The origin of the receptors is a human donor in good health (CMV status not recorded). Some clones in this sample may be carry-over from other donors' samples.

This chain links TRBV12-5 with TRBJ2-1; 10 nucleotides align to TRBD2. V was pared by 3 bases and J by 8 bases, with 4 bases of the junction left unmatched. Per germline, CDR1 LGHNT and CDR2 FRNRAP. The CDR3 spans 14 residues. The chain's CDR3 is CASGLSGGAHEQFF. CDR3 bases: TGTGCTAGTGGTTTAAGCGGGGGGGCACATGAGCAGTTCTTC.

J is TRBJ2-5 and V is TRBV19; D call uncertain. This CDR3 contains 17 residues. The germline V gene has CDR1 LNHDA and CDR2 SQIVND (reference sequence). Trimming took 5 bases from V and 0 from J, leaving 19 bases between them. For the CDR3, the DNA is TGTGCCAGTAGTCCCTCCCCCCTCTCAGTGTACCAAGAGACCCAGTACTTC. Protein sequence: CASSPSPLSVYQETQYF.

The chain recombines TRBV19 with TRBJ2-3; D remains ambiguous. Per germline, CDR1 LNHDA and CDR2 SQIVND (reference sequence). The CDR3 runs to 11 residues. Trimming left V 4 bases short and J 5 bases short, with 4 bases between. The CDR3 DNA is TGTGCCAGTAGTACTCGAGATACGCAGTATTTT. Translating it yields CASSTRDTQYF.

This clonotype was found a few times. V is TRBV7-2 and J is TRBJ1-3, with 7 bases fitting TRBD1. V gave up 2 bases and J gave up 3 bases; unmatched junction bases: 4. This CDR3 comprises 15 residues. Germline values: CDR1 SGHTA, CDR2 FQGNSA. The CDR3 sequence: CASSLSGGIGNTIYF. The CDR3 bases are TGTGCCAGCAGCTTATCAGGGGGAATTGGAAACACCATATATTTT.

This rearrangement joins TRBV27 to TRBJ2-1, with D maybe TRBD2 (5 bases). With 3 bases removed from V and 8 bases from J, the gap between germline ends came to 20 bases. From germline, CDR1 is MNHEY and CDR2 SMNVEV (reference sequence). This CDR3 is 16 amino acids long. CDR3 in DNA: TGTGCCAGCAGTTTCTTGCGGGCCTTAGAGACGGATGAGCAGTTCTTC. Translation: CASSFLRALETDEQFF.

In its sample, this clonotype was seen a few times. The rearrangement uses TRBV9 and TRBJ2-7; D perhaps matches TRBD1 (6 bases). Germline V gives CDR1 SGDLS, CDR2 YYNGEE. Trimming stripped 3 bases from V and 6 bases from J, with 22 bases between. This CDR3 contains 16 residues. The chain's CDR3 is CASSASPGQGLSEQYF. The CDR3 bases are TGTGCCAGCAGCGCGTCTCCGGGGCAGGGGCTGAGCGAGCAGTACTTC. Full variable domain (missing parts from reference TRBV9 and TRBJ2-7): DSGVTQTPKHLITATGQRVTLRCSPRSGDLSVYWYQQSLDQGLQFLIQYYNGEERAKGNILERFSAQQFPDLHSELNLSSLELGDSALYFCASSASPGQGLSEQYFGPGTRLTVT.

This clonotype showed up just a few times. The CDR3 coding sequence is TGTGCCAGCAGCTCGGGACCAAGCTCCTACAATGAGCAGTTCTTC. Translation: CASSSGPSSYNEQFF. This chain joins TRBV2 and TRBJ2-1; TRBD1 or TRBD2 may be the D gene (5 bases each). Germline V gives CDR1 SNHLY, CDR2 FYNNEI. This CDR3 region has 15 residues. Trimming stripped 6 bases from V and 0 bases from J, with 12 bases between.

The CDR3: CATSDQRGPSTDTQYF. The CDR3 nucleotides are TGTGCCACCAGTGATCAGCGGGGACCTAGCACAGATACGCAGTATTTT. The chain employs TRBV24-1 and TRBJ2-3, with 7 bases lining up with TRBD2. Germline-derived CDR1 and CDR2 are KGHDR and SFDVKD. Trimming at V came to 3 bases and at J to 0 bases, leaving 5 bases not matched to a gene. CDR3 length equals 16 residues.

V and J are TRBV11-2 and TRBJ2-5; 7 bases match TRBD2. Germline lookup yields CDR1 SGHAT and CDR2 FQNNGV. Trimming cost V 5 bases and J 6 bases; bases outside gene matches: 9. The CDR3 covers 14 residues. This chain's CDR3 is CASSIDPGGKTQYF. CDR3 sequence (DNA): TGTGCCAGCAGCATCGACCCCGGGGGGAAGACCCAGTACTTC.

The chain uses TRBV6-1 and TRBJ2-7; 9 bases align to TRBD2. CDR1 and CDR2 from the germline V gene are MNHNS and SASEGT. The CDR3 loop spans 12 amino acids. V lost 6 bases to trimming and J lost 6 bases; unmatched junction nucleotides: 3. The CDR3 DNA is TGTGCCAGCAGCGGACTAGCGATCGAGCAGTACTTC. The encoded protein is CASSGLAIEQYF.

This clonotype has more than one count but fewer than ten. J is TRBJ2-7 and V is TRBV7-6; maybe TRBD1 (6 bases). The CDR3 runs 14 residues. Germline V gene sequence: CDR1 SGHVS, CDR2 FNYEAQ. Trimming took off 5 bases at V and 6 bases at J, with 17 bases between the two ends. The CDR3, as DNA: TGTGCCAGCAGCCCGACTCCGACAGGCCCCGAGCAGTACTTC. It translates to CASSPTPTGPEQYF.

V and J are TRBV7-4 and TRBJ2-2; no reliable D call. The CDR3 totals 13 residues. Between the trimmed V and J ends, which lost 2 bases and 6 bases, there was a span of 7 bases. Germline assignment: CDR1 SGHVT and CDR2 SQSDAQ. Written as DNA, the CDR3 is TGTGCCAGCAGCTTATATCAGGCCGGGGAGCTGTTTTTT. Protein product: CASSLYQAGELFF. Supplemented by reference TRBV7-4 and TRBJ2-2, the full variable domain reads GAGVSQSPRYKVAKRGRDVALRCDSISGHVTLYWYRQTLGQGSEVLTYSQSDAQRDKSGRPSGRFSAERPERSVSTLKIQRTEQGDSAVYLCASSLYQAGELFFGEGSRLTVL.

Only a few counts were recorded for this clonotype. The V and J genes are TRBV11-2 and TRBJ1-6; D may be TRBD1 (5 bases). The CDR3 loop spans 16 amino acids. V was pared by 8 bases and J by 4 bases, with 18 bases between. In germline, CDR1 is SGHAT, CDR2 FQNNGV. The chain's CDR3 is CASFDSFSGYNSPLHF. The CDR3 coding sequence is TGTGCCAGCTTTGACTCCTTTTCAGGGTATAATTCACCCCTCCACTTT.

The table lists this clonotype with a few counts. The gene calls are TRBV6-2 or TRBV6-3 and TRBJ1-1; a weak D match, TRBD1 (5 bases). The V and J ends lost 6 bases and 7 bases respectively, with 18 bases between them. This CDR3 is 14 amino acids long. In germline, CDR1 is MNHEY, CDR2 SVGEGT. CDR3 in DNA: TGTGCCAGCAGACTCCCGGGGGGAAGCGGTGAAGCTTTCTTT. The encoded protein is CASRLPGGSGEAFF.

This clonotype was counted at least ten times. This chain uses TRBV7-2 with TRBJ1-5, with D unclear. The CDR3 runs 15 residues. Germline V lookup: CDR1 SGHTA, CDR2 FQGNSA. V dropped 1 base and J dropped 4 bases, with 11 bases sitting between them. CDR3 sequence (DNA): TGTGCCAGCAGCTTAGTAACTGCTGTGAATCAGCCCCAGCATTTT. Translating gives CASSLVTAVNQPQHF.

The chain recombines TRBV10-3 with TRBJ2-3, with D possibly called TRBD1 or TRBD2 (6 bases each). In germline, CDR1 is ENHRY, CDR2 SYGVKD. V dropped 4 bases and J dropped 5 bases, with 13 bases sitting between them. The length of the CDR3 is 14 residues. The CDR3 loop reads CAISGGGGLDTQYF. Written as DNA, the CDR3 is TGTGCCATCAGTGGAGGAGGGGGACTAGATACGCAGTATTTT.

This clonotype came up a few times. This chain joins TRBV20-1 and TRBJ1-2; TRBD1 aligns across 7 bases. The CDR3 has 11 amino acids. The V gene's germline CDR1 is DFQATT and CDR2 SNEGSKA (reference sequence). The trim removed 6 bases at V and 8 bases at J, leaving 6 bases unmatched. For the CDR3, the DNA is TGCAGTGCCTCGACAGGGATGGGCTACACCTTC. This gives the protein CSASTGMGYTF.

This clonotype was found a few times. This chain uses TRBV18 with TRBJ2-1; 9 bases match TRBD2. The germline V gene encodes CDR1 KGHSH and CDR2 LQKENI. The CDR3 has 16 residues. V was clipped by 3 bases and J by 0 bases; unmatched bases: 3. The CDR3: CASSPRLAVSYNEQFF. CDR3 DNA: TGTGCCAGCTCACCGAGACTAGCGGTCTCCTACAATGAGCAGTTCTTC. Drawing the rest from reference TRBV18 and TRBJ2-1, the complete variable domain is NAGVMQNPRHLVRRRGQEARLRCSPMKGHSHVYWYRQLPEEGLKFMVYLQKENIIDESGMPKERFSAEFPKEGPSILRIQQVVRGDSAAYFCASSPRLAVSYNEQFFGPGTRLTVL.

The sample holds a few counts of this clonotype. The chain has TRBV7-9 and TRBJ1-5; TRBD1 agrees at 10 bases. The CDR3 runs 16 residues. CDR1 SEHNR and CDR2 FQNEAQ come from the germline V gene (reference sequence). The J segment lost 3 bases and the V segment lost 9 bases, leaving 11 bases of the junction unmatched. The CDR3 DNA reads as TGTGCCAGACGACAGGGGGCTAGAGGTTTCAATCAGCCCCAGCATTTT. Translating gives CARRQGARGFNQPQHF.

J is TRBJ2-5 and V is TRBV12-3 or TRBV12-4, with D perhaps matching TRBD1 or TRBD2 (6 bases each). The CDR3 length is 14 residues. Trimming took off 6 bases at V and 9 bases at J, with 20 bases between the two ends. The CDR3 DNA sequence: TGTGCCAGCAGCTCCACACAGGGTCGGAGGGCCCAGTACTTC. Its translation is CASSSTQGRRAQYF.

This clonotype was counted between two and nine times. This sequence joins TRBV20-1 and TRBJ2-5; 7 bases fit TRBD2. Germline V lookup: CDR1 DFQATT, CDR2 SNEGSKA (reference sequence). V lost 3 bases and J lost 2; bases outside the gene matches: 6. The CDR3 has 14 amino acids. The CDR3 DNA follows: TGCAGTGCTAGTTGGGAGGGCCGTCAAGAGACCCAGTACTTC. The encoded protein is CSASWEGRQETQYF.

This clonotype turned up a few times. The gene calls are TRBV6-1 and TRBJ1-2, with D unresolved. This CDR3 comprises 13 residues. The V gene's germline CDR1 is MNHNS and CDR2 SASEGT. V lost 6 bases and J lost 7, with 15 bases in between. The CDR3 bases are TGTGCCAGCAGATGGACGCCGCCGGCTGGCTACACCTTC. This translates into CASRWTPPAGYTF.

This clonotype was seen a few times. CDR3 in amino acids: CASSLPLEDRSLEQFF. In DNA, the CDR3 is TGTGCCAGCAGCTTACCCCTTGAGGACAGGTCCCTTGAGCAGTTCTTC. The V call is TRBV7-8, the J call TRBJ2-1, with 7 bases aligning to TRBD1. Germline assignment: CDR1 SGHVS and CDR2 FQNEAQ. J gave up 9 bases and V 2 bases, and 13 bases lay outside the gene matches. The CDR3 contains 16 residues.

In regard to this clonotype: Since no conserved phenylalanine or tryptophan closes the CDR3, a read error is the likely cause. V and J are TRBV7-2 and TRBJ1-5; D remains ambiguous. This CDR3 comprises 13 residues. V was clipped by 1 base and J by 6 bases, with 7 bases between them. Germline-derived CDR1 and CDR2 are SGHTA and FQGNSA. The CDR3 DNA reads as TGTGCCAGCAGCTTAGTGAACAGTCAGCCCCAGCATTCT. It is translated as CASSLVNSQPQHS.

This clonotype was seen a handful of times. A junction boundary mismatches the germline segment, possibly from a read error. The chain joins TRBV7-8 to TRBJ2-7, with D tentatively TRBD2 (5 bases). CDR1 is SGHVS, CDR2 FQNEAQ, per germline. The CDR3 covers 14 residues. In DNA form, the CDR3 reads TGTGCCAGCAGCCCTGACCCCCAACGACGAGGGTGGGACTTC. Residues: CASSPDPQRRGWDF.

This clonotype was recorded a few times. The V gene is TRBV7-2, the J gene TRBJ1-4; tentatively, D is TRBD1 (6 bases). The CDR3 consists of 14 residues. Per germline, CDR1 SGHTA and CDR2 FQGNSA. Trimming took off 5 bases at V and 5 bases at J, with 12 bases between the two ends. This CDR3 is CASSRQAQNEKLFF. In DNA, the CDR3 is TGTGCCAGCAGCAGACAGGCGCAGAATGAAAAACTGTTTTTT. Together with reference TRBV7-2 and TRBJ1-4, the CDR3 gives the full variable domain: GAGVSQSPSNKVTEKGKDVELRCDPISGHTALYWYRQSLGQGLEFLIYFQGNSAPDKSGLPSDRFSAERTGGSVSTLTIQRTQQEDSAVYLCASSRQAQNEKLFFGSGTQLSVL.